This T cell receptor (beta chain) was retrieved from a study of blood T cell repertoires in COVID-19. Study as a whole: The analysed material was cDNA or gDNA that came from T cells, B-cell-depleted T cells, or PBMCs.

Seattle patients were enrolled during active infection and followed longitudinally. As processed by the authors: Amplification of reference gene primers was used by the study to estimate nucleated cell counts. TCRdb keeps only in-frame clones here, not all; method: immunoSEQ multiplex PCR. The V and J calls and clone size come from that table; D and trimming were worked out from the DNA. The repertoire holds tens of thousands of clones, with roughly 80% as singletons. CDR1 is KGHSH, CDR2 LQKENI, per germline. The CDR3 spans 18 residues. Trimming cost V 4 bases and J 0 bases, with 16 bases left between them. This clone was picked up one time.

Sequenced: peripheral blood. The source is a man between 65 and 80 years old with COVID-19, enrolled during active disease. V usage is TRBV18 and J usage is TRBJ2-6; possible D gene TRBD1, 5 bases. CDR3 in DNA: TGTGCCAGCTCACGTCAGGGTATGGGCCACTCTGGGGCCAACGTCCTGACTTTC. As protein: CASSRQGMGHSGANVLTF. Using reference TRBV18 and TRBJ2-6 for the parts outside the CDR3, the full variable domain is NAGVMQNPRHLVRRRGQEARLRCSPMKGHSHVYWYRQLPEEGLKFMVYLQKENIIDESGMPKERFSAEFPKEGPSILRIQQVVRGDSAAYFCASSRQGMGHSGANVLTFGAGSRLTVL.